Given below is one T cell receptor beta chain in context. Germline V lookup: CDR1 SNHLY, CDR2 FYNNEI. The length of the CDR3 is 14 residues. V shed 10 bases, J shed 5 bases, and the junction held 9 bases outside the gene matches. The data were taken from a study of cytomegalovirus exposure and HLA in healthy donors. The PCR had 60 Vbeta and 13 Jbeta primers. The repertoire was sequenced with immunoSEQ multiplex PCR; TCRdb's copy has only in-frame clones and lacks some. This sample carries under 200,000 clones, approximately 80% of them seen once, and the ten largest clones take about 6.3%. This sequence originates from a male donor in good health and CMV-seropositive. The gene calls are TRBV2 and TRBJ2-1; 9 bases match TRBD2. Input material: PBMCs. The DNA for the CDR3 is TGTGCCACCGAGACTAGCGGCTACGACAATGAGCAGTTCTTC. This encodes CATETSGYDNEQFF.